The 24 T cell receptor beta chains reported below all come from one sample, sequenced in a study of persistence of HIV-infected CD4 T cells. No antigen has been identified for these receptors. The libraries were made with immunoSEQ version 4 in survey mode. Sequencing used immunoSEQ multiplex PCR; TCRdb keeps in-frame clones, though not all of them. Of around 39,000 clones in the sample, 80% to 90% are singletons; the top ten hold 0.85% to 1.3%. Anti-CD3/anti-CD28 beads served as a nonspecific positive control stimulus. CD4+ T cells upregulating both CD40 ligand and CD69 were sorted as responding cells. The sequences come from CD4+ T cells sorted from PBMCs after 18-hour stimulation, collected from a patient who received antiretroviral therapy. These receptors originate from an adult man with HIV who was CMV-seropositive.

This clone came up a few times. The chain recombines TRBV5-1 with TRBJ1-6; 8 bases map to TRBD1. Germline V gene lookup returns CDR1 SGHRS and CDR2 YFSETQ. The CDR3 contains 15 residues. Trimming cost V 4 bases and J 10 bases; bases outside gene matches: 10. The chain's CDR3 is CASSPSGQGGSPLHF. The CDR3 nucleotides are TGCGCCAGCAGCCCTTCCGGACAGGGAGGATCACCCCTCCACTTT.

The genes are TRBV3-1 (or the pseudogene TRBV3-2) and TRBJ1-2; no definite D call. Germline V CDR1 and CDR2: LGHDT, YNNKEL (reference sequence). The CDR3 covers 11 residues. Between the trimmed V and J ends, which lost 3 bases and 6 bases, there was a span of 5 bases. CDR3: CASSQGNGYTF. For the CDR3, the DNA is TGTGCCAGCAGCCAGGGAAATGGCTACACCTTC.

The rearrangement links TRBV28 to TRBJ1-2; 8 positions agree with TRBD1. The germline CDR1 and CDR2 sequences are MDHEN and SYDVKM. V lost 6 bases, J lost 4 bases, and 16 bases stayed unmatched. The length of the CDR3 is 17 residues. The CDR3 here is CASSLIPGQGGGYGYTF. CDR3 nucleotide sequence: TGTGCCAGCAGCCTCATTCCCGGACAGGGTGGGGGCTATGGCTACACCTTC.

The chain couples TRBV7-9 to TRBJ1-6; perhaps TRBD1 as D (6 bases). Germline-derived CDR1 and CDR2 are SEHNR and FQNEAQ (reference sequence). The CDR3 length is 18 residues. V dropped 3 bases and J dropped 0 bases, with 15 bases sitting between them. The chain's CDR3 is CASSFAGTMSSYNSPLHF. In nucleotides, the CDR3 is TGTGCCAGCAGCTTTGCCGGGACAATGAGCTCCTATAATTCACCCCTCCACTTT.

V and J are TRBV6-5 and TRBJ2-1, with D tentatively TRBD2 (5 bases). This CDR3 contains 13 residues. Germline V gene lookup returns CDR1 MNHEY and CDR2 SVGAGI. With 5 bases removed from V and 9 bases from J, the gap between germline ends came to 14 bases. The CDR3 region has the DNA TGTGCCAGCAGTCTCGACGGAGGCGGTGAGCAGTTCTTC. This translates into CASSLDGGGEQFF.

V is TRBV29-1 and J is TRBJ1-2, with D tentatively TRBD1 (5 bases). V was pared by 2 bases and J by 2 bases, with 12 bases between. The CDR3 spans 14 residues. Germline V gene sequence: CDR1 SQVTM, CDR2 ANQGSEA. CDR3 amino acids: CSVEKPGPNYGYTF. The CDR3 nucleotides are TGCAGCGTTGAAAAACCGGGACCGAACTATGGCTACACCTTC.

The CDR3 DNA reads as TGCGCCAGCAGCTTCGGACAGAGCTCCTATGGCTACACCTTC. It specifies CASSFGQSSYGYTF. J is TRBJ1-2 and V is TRBV5-1; weak D call: TRBD1 (6 bases). With 2 bases removed from V and 4 bases from J, the gap between germline ends came to 12 bases. The germline V gene encodes CDR1 SGHRS and CDR2 YFSETQ. CDR3 length: 14 residues.

The chain employs TRBV6-1 and TRBJ1-2, with D possibly matching TRBD1 (6 bases). Per germline, CDR1 MNHNS and CDR2 SASEGT. V was trimmed by 3 bases and J by 4 bases, leaving 15 bases between them. The CDR3 is made up of 15 amino acids. The CDR3 nucleotides are TGTGCCAGCAGTGACGCACAGGGTTACGGCTATGGCTACACCTTC. Amino acids: CASSDAQGYGYGYTF.

The chain has TRBV27 and TRBJ1-3, with D possibly being TRBD1 (5 bases). Germline V gene sequence: CDR1 MNHEY, CDR2 SMNVEV (reference sequence). This CDR3 has 14 amino acids. V lost 6 bases and J 4 bases, leaving 13 bases between the germline ends. The chain's CDR3 is CASRPPGSGNTIYF. CDR3 in DNA: TGTGCCAGCAGACCCCCAGGGTCGGGAAACACCATATATTTT.

V usage is TRBV7-3 and J usage is TRBJ2-3; D perhaps matches TRBD2 (7 bases). This CDR3 is 16 amino acids long. Trimming pared 3 bases from V and 4 bases from J, leaving 17 bases between. Germline loops: CDR1 SGHTA, CDR2 FQGTGA. The CDR3 DNA reads TGTGCCAGCAGCTTCTCAGGGGCGCGGGGGTCAGATACGCAGTATTTT. As protein: CASSFSGARGSDTQYF.

The chain uses TRBV28 and TRBJ2-7; D might be TRBD1 or TRBD2, each matching 5 bases. V was pared by 8 bases and J by 4 bases, with 15 bases between. Germline CDR1 is MDHEN and CDR2 is SYDVKM. This CDR3 contains 13 residues. CDR3: CASGGPPLYEQYF. The DNA for the CDR3 is TGTGCCAGCGGGGGACCACCTTTATACGAGCAGTACTTC.

This chain joins TRBV4-1 and TRBJ1-5; D is unresolved. Trimming shortened V by 3 bases and J by 1 base, and 10 bases separated the two germline ends. The CDR3 is made up of 15 amino acids. Germline CDR1 MGHRA, CDR2 YSYEKL. The CDR3 nucleotides read TGCGCCAGCAGCCAGGTCCTGCTAAGCAATCAGCCCCAGCATTTT. Amino acid sequence: CASSQVLLSNQPQHF.

The rearrangement joins TRBV6-6 to TRBJ1-1; D gene ambiguous. Germline V gene lookup returns CDR1 MNHNY and CDR2 SVGAGI (reference sequence). Trimming took 5 bases from V and 1 from J, leaving 8 bases between them. The CDR3 totals 13 residues. As DNA, the CDR3 is TGTGCCAGCAGTCCGAGGCGGAACACTGAAGCTTTCTTT. Protein sequence: CASSPRRNTEAFF.

This chain connects TRBV28 to TRBJ1-2; no definite D call. The CDR3 covers 16 residues. The germline V gene has CDR1 MDHEN and CDR2 SYDVKM. V dropped 5 bases and J dropped 4 bases, with 20 bases sitting between them. Here the CDR3 reads CASSPAGRAVSYGYTF. The CDR3, as DNA: TGTGCCAGCAGTCCGGCCGGAAGGGCGGTTTCCTATGGCTACACCTTC.

The V call is TRBV25-1, the J call TRBJ2-2; weak D call: TRBD2 (7 bases). V dropped 5 bases and J dropped 4 bases, with 17 bases sitting between them. The CDR3 length is 16 residues. Germline-derived CDR1 and CDR2 are MGHDK and SYGVNS. The DNA for the CDR3 is TGTGCCAGCAGTACCCTTGGGGGGGCGACCACCGGGGAGCTGTTTTTT. Protein product: CASSTLGGATTGELFF.

V gene TRBV19 combines with J gene TRBJ1-5, with D possibly matching TRBD1 (5 bases). V lost 5 bases to trimming and J lost 2 bases, with 13 bases between them. Germline-derived CDR1 and CDR2 are LNHDA and SQIVND (reference sequence). The CDR3 runs 15 residues. CDR3 protein: CASSHGGTRNQPQHF. The CDR3 region has the DNA TGTGCCAGTAGTCATGGGGGGACCCGCAATCAGCCCCAGCATTTT.

DNA for the CDR3: TGTGCCAGCCGGGGAAGCTTCAATCAGCCCCAGCATTTT. Residues: CASRGSFNQPQHF. The chain is built from TRBV18 and TRBJ1-5; no firm D call. This CDR3 region has 13 residues. Germline lookup yields CDR1 KGHSH and CDR2 LQKENI. V lost 8 bases, J lost 3 bases, and 11 bases lay in between.

The chain is built from TRBV10-1 and TRBJ2-7, with TRBD1 matching over 9 bases. CDR1 is WNHNN and CDR2 is SYGVQD in the germline V gene (reference sequence). Germline trimming cut 6 bases from V and 6 bases from J; bases unmatched to any gene: 9. This CDR3 is built from 14 residues. The CDR3 region is CASSSNRQGGEQYF. In nucleotides, the CDR3 is TGCGCCAGCAGCTCCAATAGACAGGGGGGCGAGCAGTACTTC.

This rearrangement joins TRBV25-1 to TRBJ1-3; D is unresolved. From germline, CDR1 is MGHDK and CDR2 SYGVNS. CDR3 length: 15 amino acids. Trimming removed 3 bases at V and 0 bases at J, with 9 bases between. The CDR3: CASSDDGPSGNTIYF. The CDR3 DNA is TGTGCCAGCAGTGACGACGGCCCCTCTGGAAACACCATATATTTT.

CDR3 sequence (DNA): TGCGCCAGCAGCCATACAAGCGGGGGGGCGAACACCGGGGAGCTGTTTTTT. Translating gives CASSHTSGGANTGELFF. The chain employs TRBV4-1 and TRBJ2-2, with TRBD2 matching 10 bases. The CDR3 has 17 residues. The V segment lost 3 bases and the J segment 0 bases; nucleotides outside the gene matches: 4. Germline V gene sequence: CDR1 MGHRA, CDR2 YSYEKL.

The rearrangement links TRBV29-1 to TRBJ1-4; D gene ambiguous. Germline V CDR1 and CDR2: SQVTM, ANQGSEA. V lost 6 bases and J lost 8, with 16 bases in between. This CDR3 comprises 13 residues. CDR3 residues: CSVLGGLREKLFF. The CDR3 DNA follows: TGCAGCGTGCTCGGAGGGCTACGAGAAAAACTGTTTTTT. Supplemented by reference TRBV29-1 and TRBJ1-4, the full variable domain reads SAVISQKPSRDICQRGTSLTIQCQVDSQVTMMFWYRQQPGQSLTLIATANQGSEATYESGFVIDKFPISRPNLTFSTLTVSNMSPEDSSIYLCSVLGGLREKLFFGSGTQLSVL.

The genes are TRBV19 and TRBJ2-1, with a tentative D call TRBD2 (5 bases). This CDR3 contains 15 residues. Germline V lookup: CDR1 LNHDA, CDR2 SQIVND (reference sequence). Deletions cut 2 bases from V and 5 bases from J, with 13 bases between. This CDR3 reads CASSISGVRHNEQFF. In DNA, the CDR3 is TGTGCCAGTAGTATATCCGGGGTCCGCCACAATGAGCAGTTCTTC.

The chain couples TRBV7-8 to TRBJ1-5; perhaps TRBD1 as D (6 bases). V was pared by 1 base and J by 6 bases, with 19 bases between. This CDR3 has 17 amino acids. Germline V gene sequence: CDR1 SGHVS, CDR2 FQNEAQ. In nucleotides, the CDR3 is TGTGCCAGCAGCTTAGGGCCCACAGGGACCGGCGGTCAGCCCCAGCATTTT. This gives the protein CASSLGPTGTGGQPQHF.

The gene calls are TRBV7-2 and TRBJ1-2, with TRBD1 matching 7 bases. Germline CDR1 and CDR2: SGHTA and FQGNSA. This CDR3 has 15 amino acids. Unmatched junction bases numbered 6, after V lost 2 bases and J lost 3 bases. The CDR3 DNA reads as TGTGCCAGCAGCTTATCTCGAACAGGGGACTATGGCTACACCTTC. Protein: CASSLSRTGDYGYTF.